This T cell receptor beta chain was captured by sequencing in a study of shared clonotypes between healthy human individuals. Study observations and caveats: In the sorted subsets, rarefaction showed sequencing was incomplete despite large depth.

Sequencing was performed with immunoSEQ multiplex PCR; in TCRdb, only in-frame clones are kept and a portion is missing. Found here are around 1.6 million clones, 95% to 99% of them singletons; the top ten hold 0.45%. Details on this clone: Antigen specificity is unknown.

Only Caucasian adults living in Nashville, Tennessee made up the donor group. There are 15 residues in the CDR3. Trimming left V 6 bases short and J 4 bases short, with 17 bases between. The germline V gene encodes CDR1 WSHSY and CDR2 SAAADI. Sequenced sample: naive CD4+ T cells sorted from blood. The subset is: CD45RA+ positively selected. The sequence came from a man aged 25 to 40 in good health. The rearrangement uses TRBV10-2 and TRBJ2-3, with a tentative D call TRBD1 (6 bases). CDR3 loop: CASRPTGFVADTQYF. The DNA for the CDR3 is TGCGCCAGCAGACCTACAGGGTTCGTTGCAGATACGCAGTATTTT.